This T cell receptor (beta chain) was captured in a study of graft-versus-host responses after intestinal transplantation. This CDR3 is 15 amino acids long. Germline CDR1 and CDR2: SGHAT and FQDESV (reference sequence). V dropped 1 base and J dropped 3 bases, with 12 bases sitting between them. Only in-frame clones appear in the TCRdb table, and some are missing; sequencing was by immunoSEQ multiplex PCR. The data show 15,000 to 20,000 clones, approximately 90% seen once. The origin of this receptor is a human patient who received an intestinal transplant, so some T cells may come from the graft donor. Specimen: PBMCs, collected about 350 days after transplant. The chain employs TRBV11-1 and TRBJ2-5, with D possibly matching TRBD1 (5 bases). CDR3 amino acids: CASSLDRIREETQYF. DNA of the CDR3: TGTGCCAGCAGCTTAGATCGGATCAGGGAAGAGACCCAGTACTTC.